The clone carrying this T cell receptor (beta chain) was seen ten or more times. TCRdb independently ran MiXCR on the 5' RACE reads; one entry per CDR3 protein. This table holds tens of thousands of distinct CDR3 sequences, roughly 17% found once. This CDR3 comprises 14 residues. V was pared by 1 base and J by 5 bases, with 7 bases between. Germline V gene sequence: CDR1 SGHRS, CDR2 YFSETQ. The V and J genes are TRBV5-1 and TRBJ1-6; D remains unclear. Sequenced material: naive CD4+ T cells sorted from blood. Stated subset: naive CD4+ T cells, CD4+CD45RA+CD25-. This TCR was sampled from a female donor with breast cancer. In DNA, the CDR3 is TGCGCCAGCAGCTTGTACACAGATAATTCACCCCTCCACTTT. This gives the protein CASSLYTDNSPLHF.